A selection of T cell receptor beta chains follows, all from one sample in a study of tumor-infiltrating lymphocytes in oesophageal squamous cell carcinoma. TCRdb processed the PCR reads anew with MiXCR; each CDR3 protein has one entry. The sample has thousands of distinct CDR3 sequences; roughly 15% are singletons. Sequencing was performed on esophageal tumor tissue. The receptor source for this set is a male donor with esophageal squamous cell carcinoma. The CDR3 runs from the conserved cysteine through the conserved F or W. Each record gives: J gene, D gene, clone size, V gene, CDR3 protein, CDR3 DNA. D genes are given only for firm matches. Some rows mark clone size as missing; the rest say once, few, many or name a class of expanded clone.

TRBJ1-2	.	medium-sized	TRBV7-3	CASSPHGSDYGYTF	TGTGCCAGCAGCCCCCACGGGAGCGACTATGGCTACACCTTC
TRBJ2-2	.	many	TRBV5-4	CASSPAPGGDGTGELFF	TGTGCCAGCAGCCCTGCCCCCGGGGGAGATGGGACCGGGGAGCTGTTTTTT
TRBJ2-7	TRBD1	few	TRBV5-8	CASSLGQGVYEQYF	TGTGCCAGCAGCTTGGGACAGGGGGTATACGAGCAGTACTTC
TRBJ1-4	.	few	TRBV19	CASSIREKLFF	TGTGCCAGTAGTATTCGTGAAAAACTGTTTTTT
TRBJ2-1	.	medium-sized	TRBV6-1	CASSSPDSYNEQFF	TGTGCCAGCAGCTCCCCGGACAGCTACAATGAGCAGTTCTTC
TRBJ1-1	TRBD1	many	TRBV6-1	CASSNPGGSKAFF	TGTGCCAGCAGTAACCCAGGGGGCAGCAAAGCTTTCTTT
TRBJ1-1	.	many	TRBV11-2	CASSLTPRAFF	TGTGCCAGCAGCTTGACCCCGCGAGCTTTCTTT
TRBJ2-5	TRBD2	few	TRBV29-1	CSVLAGQETQYF	TGCAGCGTATTAGCGGGGCAAGAGACCCAGTACTTC
TRBJ1-1	.	few	TRBV19	CASSIGVPNTEAFF	TGTGCCAGTAGTATAGGGGTCCCGAACACTGAAGCTTTCTTT
TRBJ2-7	TRBD1	many	TRBV5-1	CASSWTGLESPLHF	TGCGCCAGCAGCTGGACAGGGTTAGAGTCACCCCTCCACTTC
TRBJ1-1	TRBD1	many	TRBV28	CASSFGTVGAAMNTEAFF	TGTGCCAGCAGTTTTGGGACAGTGGGGGCCGCGATGAACACTGAAGCTTTCTTT
TRBJ2-1	TRBD1	many	TRBV19	CASSNPTGAANEQFF	TGTGCCAGTAGTAACCCGACAGGGGCAGCTAATGAGCAGTTCTTC
TRBJ1-4	TRBD1	.	TRBV19	CASRQQGAREKLFF	TGTGCCAGTAGGCAACAGGGGGCTCGGGAAAAACTGTTTTTT
TRBJ2-1	.	many	TRBV5-5	CASSLSPNNEQFF	TGTGCCAGCAGCTTGTCGCCAAACAATGAGCAGTTCTTC
TRBJ2-2	.	many	TRBV6-2/TRBV6-3	CASSYRDTGELFF	TGTGCCAGCAGTTACAGGGACACCGGGGAGCTGTTTTTT
TRBJ2-3	.	many	TRBV18	CASSSRSGTDTQYF	TGTGCCAGCTCCTCAAGGTCCGGCACAGATACGCAGTATTTT
TRBJ1-2	TRBD1	many	TRBV27	CASSLSSLDRVNGYTF	TGTGCCAGCAGTTTATCGAGCCTTGACAGGGTCAATGGCTACACCTTC
TRBJ2-7	.	many	TRBV5-4	CASSLDRGDEQYF	TGTGCCAGCAGCTTGGATCGAGGTGACGAGCAGTACTTC
TRBJ2-1	TRBD2	large	TRBV7-2	CASDPGGGYNEQFF	TGTGCCAGCGATCCGGGGGGGGGCTACAATGAGCAGTTCTTC
TRBJ1-1	TRBD1	many	TRBV19	CASSISTGGTEAFF	TGTGCCAGTAGTATCTCGACAGGGGGCACTGAAGCTTTCTTT
TRBJ2-7	.	many	TRBV18	CASSPPSRIRNYEQYF	TGTGCCAGCTCACCACCCTCCAGGATTAGGAACTACGAGCAGTACTTC
TRBJ2-5	.	medium-sized	TRBV11-1	CASSLGGSRAFQETQYF	TGTGCCAGCAGCTTAGGAGGGTCGCGAGCCTTCCAAGAGACCCAGTACTTC
TRBJ1-2	.	many	TRBV24-1	CATSDFQGGYTF	TGTGCCACCAGTGATTTTCAGGGAGGCTACACCTTC
TRBJ1-2	.	few	TRBV4-1	CASSQDPWGANGYGYTF	TGCGCCAGCAGCCAAGACCCCTGGGGGGCGAATGGATATGGCTACACCTTC
TRBJ1-2	.	many	TRBV10-3	CAISETAFGVYGYTF	TGTGCCATCAGTGAGACGGCTTTTGGAGTCTATGGCTACACCTTC
TRBJ2-1	.	.	TRBV7-6	CASSLEGFTGELYF	TGTGCCAGCAGCTTAGAGGGATTCACCGGGGAGCTGTACTTC
TRBJ1-2	.	many	TRBV19	CASSILEVHGYTF	TGTGCCAGTAGTATACTTGAAGTTCATGGCTACACCTTC
TRBJ1-2	.	many	TRBV6-1	CASSERRNYGYTF	TGTGCCAGCAGTGAACGAAGGAACTATGGCTACACCTTC
TRBJ2-5	TRBD1	medium-sized	TRBV7-2	CASSPGPLSPGQGAGETQYF	TGTGCCAGCAGCCCGGGCCCCCTCTCCCCCGGACAGGGGGCAGGAGAGACCCAGTACTTC
TRBJ1-3	.	many	TRBV24-1	CATSPVSGNTIYF	TGTGCCACCAGTCCCGTCTCTGGAAACACCATATATTTT
TRBJ2-3	TRBD2	many	TRBV2	CASLSRLAGGADTQYF	TGTGCCAGCCTGTCTAGACTAGCGGGGGGGGCAGATACGCAGTATTTT
TRBJ1-4	.	medium-sized	TRBV7-9	CASSLDRAGNEKLFF	TGTGCCAGCAGCTTGGACAGAGCCGGTAATGAAAAACTGTTTTTT
TRBJ1-2	.	few	TRBV4-1	CASSHHPGNNYGYTF	TGCGCCAGCAGCCATCATCCAGGGAACAACTATGGCTACACCTTC
TRBJ2-3	.	medium-sized	TRBV7-7	CASSLGVPGPDTQYF	TGTGCTAGCAGCTTGGGGGTCCCGGGGCCAGATACGCAGTATTTT
TRBJ2-5	.	.	TRBV20-1	CSASVLGRGSEETQYF	TGCAGTGCTAGTGTTCTTGGACGGGGGTCGGAAGAGACCCAGTACTTC
TRBJ2-5	TRBD1	many	TRBV19	CASGDRQETQYF	TGTGCCAGTGGGGACAGACAAGAGACCCAGTACTTC
TRBJ2-2	.	few	TRBV11-2	CASSLEEQASTGELFF	TGTGCCAGCAGCTTAGAAGAGCAGGCGAGCACCGGGGAGCTGTTTTTT
TRBJ1-2	.	many	TRBV12-3/TRBV12-4	CASSLVPRPFYGYTF	TGTGCCAGCAGTTTAGTTCCCAGGCCCTTCTATGGCTACACCTTC
TRBJ2-3	TRBD2	many	TRBV6-6	CASSYGGTTTDTQYF	TGTGCCAGCAGTTACGGCGGGACTACAACAGATACGCAGTATTTT
TRBJ1-2	TRBD1	few	TRBV14	CASSPGQGFGYTF	TGTGCCAGCAGTCCGGGACAGGGGTTCGGCTACACCTTC
TRBJ2-5	.	.	TRBV7-9	CASSLAAGGRDQETQYF	TGTGCCAGCAGCTTAGCCGCTGGGGGCCGTGACCAAGAGACCCAGTACTTC
TRBJ2-1	TRBD1	many	TRBV10-2	CASRDRVNEQFF	TGCGCCAGCAGGGACAGGGTGAATGAGCAGTTCTTC
TRBJ2-7	.	many	TRBV10-2	CASRRGASSYEQYF	TGCGCCAGCAGGCGAGGGGCGAGCTCCTACGAGCAGTACTTC
TRBJ2-3	TRBD2	many	TRBV5-1	CASTSGGRASTDTQYF	TGCGCCAGCACTAGCGGGGGCCGTGCTAGCACAGATACGCAGTATTTT
TRBJ1-4	TRBD1	large	TRBV7-8	CASSLTGSNEKLFF	TGTGCCAGCAGCTTGACAGGGAGTAATGAAAAACTGTTTTTT
TRBJ1-2	.	many	TRBV28	CASSSETGGYTF	TGTGCCAGCAGTTCCGAGACAGGTGGCTACACCTTC
TRBJ1-2	.	few	TRBV2	CASSWNRDNPLGDYGYTF	TGTGCCAGCTCGTGGAACCGGGACAACCCCCTTGGGGACTATGGCTACACCTTC
TRBJ1-2	.	many	TRBV12-3/TRBV12-4	CASRRTGPDYGYTF	TGTGCCAGCAGGAGAACCGGGCCTGACTATGGCTACACCTTC
TRBJ1-2	.	medium-sized	TRBV6-6	CASSYLPGPNYGYTF	TGTGCCAGCAGTTACCTCCCAGGGCCTAACTATGGCTACACCTTC
TRBJ2-1	.	many	TRBV5-5	CASSSLAPLLNEQFF	TGTGCCAGCAGCTCACTAGCTCCCCTTCTTAATGAGCAGTTCTTC
TRBJ2-5	TRBD1	many	TRBV28	CASSGRDRVLKTQYF	TGTGCCAGCAGTGGCCGCGACAGGGTTTTGAAGACCCAGTACTTC